This TCR beta chain was identified in a study of siplizumab effects on memory and regulatory T cells. Germline CDR1 WNHNN, CDR2 SYGVQD (reference sequence). The CDR3 has 13 residues. Between the trimmed V and J ends, which lost 0 bases and 3 bases, there was a span of 6 bases. Produced via immunoSEQ multiplex PCR; TCRdb's table is partial and in-frame only. This table holds around 100,000 clones, 94% found once. Sequenced input: non-Treg CD4+ T cells sorted from blood. V gene TRBV10-1 combines with J gene TRBJ2-7, with unresolved D. The receptor comes from a human donor in good health. CDR3 bases: TGCGCCAGCAGTGAGTCGGGCCTCTACGAGCAGTACTTC. This codes for CASSESGLYEQYF.